This T cell receptor (beta chain) was retrieved from a study of technical replicates of blood from a few donors. Germline CDR1 is ENHRY and CDR2 is SYGVKD. CDR3 length: 16 amino acids. V was pared by 2 bases and J by 1 base, with 6 bases of the junction left unmatched. TCRdb's table, derived via immunoSEQ multiplex PCR, lists solely in-frame clones and lacks some. The sample gives tens of thousands of clones, around 94% of which show up once; around 0.41% is in the top ten. The clonotype originates from a human donor in good health. The sample taken for sequencing was T cells isolated from PBMCs. The chain uses TRBV10-3 and TRBJ2-7; 9 bases map to TRBD1. The CDR3 reads CAISELGQGTSYEQYF. CDR3 in DNA: TGTGCCATCAGTGAGCTCGGACAGGGGACATCCTACGAGCAGTACTTC.